This TCR beta chain was identified in a study of Graves' ophthalmopathy and Graves' hyperthyroidism. As for the study in general: Samples of peripheral blood were obtained at initial diagnosis, prior to treatment of any kind.

General study findings and limits: Detection in blood was also observed for most expanded thyroid clonotypes above 0.001 frequency. From stable hyperthyroidism, ophthalmopathy was separated by a 13-signature model with 87.88% sensitivity and around 80% specificity.

This clonotype turned up a few times. The antigen remains undetermined. Researchers took RNA transcripts and amplified TCR beta CDR3 regions from them. Second-round multiplex PCR came after first-round RT-PCR with HTBI primers. In TCRdb, the multiplex PCR reads were re-called with MiXCR into one record per CDR3 protein. Counted here are 200,000 to 300,000 distinct CDR3 sequences, less than 55% occurring once; the ten biggest clones make up 40% to 55%. Germline-derived CDR1 and CDR2 are DFQATT and SNEGSKA (reference sequence). The CDR3 extends over 14 amino acids. V shed 5 bases, J shed 7 bases, and the junction held 10 bases outside the gene matches.

The sample consisted of peripheral blood. J is TRBJ2-2 and V is TRBV20-1, with 7 bases aligning to TRBD2. The origin of this receptor is an adult man with Graves' ophthalmopathy. CDR3 amino acids: CSAPGGSRDGELFF. CDR3 bases: TGCAGTGCTCCCGGGGGGTCCCGCGACGGGGAGCTGTTTTTT.